The clone carrying this T cell receptor (beta chain) was detected a few times. The data stem from a study of T-cell memory formation after mild COVID-19. The CDR3 runs to 15 residues. In germline, CDR1 is DFQATT, CDR2 SNEGSKA (reference sequence). After removal of 7 bases from V and 4 bases from J, the junction contained 10 bases not matched to a gene. Using its own MiXCR run on the 5' RACE reads, TCRdb lists one record per CDR3 protein. Altogether under 350,000 distinct CDR3 sequences are present, roughly 17% being singletons, with the ten largest covering about a fifth. The V and J genes are TRBV20-1 and TRBJ1-5; 10 nucleotides match TRBD1. This receptor was obtained from a young man who had mild COVID-19 (a few samples of this study predate the infection). Cell type and time point are not known. Sequencing was done on a sample of PBMCs or a T cell subset sorted from them (not recorded which). The CDR3 region is CSGRTGGDGNQPQHF. The CDR3 region has the DNA TGCAGTGGGAGGACAGGGGGAGATGGGAATCAGCCCCAGCATTTT.